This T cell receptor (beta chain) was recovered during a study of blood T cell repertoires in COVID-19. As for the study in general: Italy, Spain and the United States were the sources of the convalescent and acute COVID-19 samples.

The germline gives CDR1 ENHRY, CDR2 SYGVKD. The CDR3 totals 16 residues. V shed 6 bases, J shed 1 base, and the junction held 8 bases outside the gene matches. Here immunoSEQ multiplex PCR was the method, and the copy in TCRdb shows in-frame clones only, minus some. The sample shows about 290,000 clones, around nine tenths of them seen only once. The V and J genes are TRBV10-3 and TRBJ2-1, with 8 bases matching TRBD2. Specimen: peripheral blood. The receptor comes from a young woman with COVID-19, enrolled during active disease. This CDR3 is CAISLGIAGSYNEQFF. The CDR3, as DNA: TGTGCCATCAGCCTCGGGATAGCGGGGTCCTACAATGAGCAGTTCTTC.